This T cell receptor (beta chain) derives from a study of chemoradiotherapy in HPV16-positive cancers. Study-wide background: Candidate HPV-specific clones and shared TCR motifs came from a couple of HPV16-positive patients. Whole-study results and caveats: HPV-responsive T-cell expansion during chemoradiotherapy was linked to improved recurrence-free survival in HPV16-positive patients. Functional assays defining HPV-specific T cells used only a couple of HPV16-positive patients. During treatment, candidate HPV-specific clones and E7-related motifs expanded in tumor.

TCRdb's copy holds only in-frame clones and misses some; the assay was immunoSEQ multiplex PCR. Of about 53,000 clones listed, more than 90% were seen once; the top ten hold more than 3%. In its sample, this clone was seen once. Its antigen is currently unknown. Germline V gives CDR1 MNHEY, CDR2 SVGAGI. The V end lost 6 bases, the J end lost 7 bases, and 9 bases lay between the germline ends. CDR3 size: 11 residues. This specimen consisted of blood, obtained from a patient who underwent chemoradiotherapy. This receptor was identified in a human donor with HPV-associated anogenital cancer. The chain joins TRBV6-5 to TRBJ1-2; D is unresolved. CDR3 coding DNA: TGTGCCAGCAGCCGCGCCCTTGGCTACACCTTC. Amino acid sequence: CASSRALGYTF.